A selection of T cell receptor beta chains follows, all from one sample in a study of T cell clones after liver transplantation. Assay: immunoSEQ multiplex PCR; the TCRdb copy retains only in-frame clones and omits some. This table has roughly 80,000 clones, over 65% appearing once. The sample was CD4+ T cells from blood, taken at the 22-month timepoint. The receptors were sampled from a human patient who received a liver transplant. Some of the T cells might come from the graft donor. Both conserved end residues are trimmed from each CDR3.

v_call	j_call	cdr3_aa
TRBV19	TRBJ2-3	ASSNRYTDTQY
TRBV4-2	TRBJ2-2	ASSRESLNTGELF
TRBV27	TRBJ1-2	ASSLSAGGDRGNYGYT
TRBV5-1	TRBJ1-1	ASSWAPANTEAF
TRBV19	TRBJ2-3	ASSTTEHTQY
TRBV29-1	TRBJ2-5	SVSVAEETQY
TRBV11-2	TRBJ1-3	ASSFSSPGTLRHTIY
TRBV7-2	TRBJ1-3	ASTLESGGGNTIY
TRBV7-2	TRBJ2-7	ASSLSLEGEQY
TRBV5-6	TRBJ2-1	ASSFRDRSHEQF
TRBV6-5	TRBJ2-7	ASSRRQGAYEQY
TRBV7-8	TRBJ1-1	ASSLGFGTEAF
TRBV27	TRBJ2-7	ASSSIRQTSYEQY
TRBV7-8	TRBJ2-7	ASSQSQLAGGRQY